This T cell receptor beta chain was found in a study of chemoradiotherapy in HPV16-positive cancers. Whole-study findings and limits: During treatment, candidate HPV-specific clones and E7-related motifs expanded in tumor. Functional assays defining HPV-specific T cells used only a couple of HPV16-positive patients. Better recurrence-free survival went with HPV-responsive T-cell expansion in HPV16-positive patients.

Repeated repertoire sampling spanned the course of chemoradiotherapy. CDR3 length: 15 amino acids. Germline assignment: CDR1 ENHRY and CDR2 SYGVKD. Deletions cut 2 bases from V and 4 bases from J, with 15 bases between. Data came from immunoSEQ multiplex PCR; TCRdb stores just in-frame clones and leaves some out. The sample records over 35,000 clones, around three quarters being singletons. This clone was detected only once. Its antigen is not known. This specimen consisted of blood, obtained from a patient who underwent chemoradiotherapy. This receptor was identified in a human donor with HPV-associated anogenital cancer. The V call is TRBV10-3, the J call TRBJ2-7; D is possibly TRBD1 (5 bases). The CDR3 here is CAISETAGKVYEQYF. The DNA of the CDR3 is TGTGCCATCAGTGAGACGGCAGGGAAGGTATACGAGCAGTACTTC.